These T cell receptor beta chains were read from a single sample in a study of cytomegalovirus exposure and HLA in healthy donors. Sequenced by immunoSEQ multiplex PCR; TCRdb stores in-frame clones only, minus some. The table includes some 120,000 clones, about 8.6% detected once. The sequenced material came from PBMCs. Receptor source: a woman aged 40 to 50 in good health and CMV-seropositive. Each CDR3 is given with its conserved first and last residue. Rows give clone size only sometimes, using once, few, many, or a class for an expanded clone.

J gene: TRBJ1-1; V gene: TRBV2; clone size: .; CDR3 protein: CASIADREGTEAFF
J gene: TRBJ1-5; V gene: TRBV4-2; clone size: .; CDR3 protein: CASSPGRREGPQHF
J gene: TRBJ2-7; V gene: TRBV2; clone size: .; CDR3 protein: CASSGLAGGTYEQYF
J gene: TRBJ2-7; V gene: TRBV19; clone size: few; CDR3 protein: CASSIGRGSYEQYF
J gene: TRBJ1-1; V gene: TRBV28; clone size: few; CDR3 protein: CASLRGLRTEAFF
J gene: TRBJ1-2; V gene: TRBV13; clone size: .; CDR3 protein: CATQPPGGEGYTF
J gene: TRBJ2-1; V gene: TRBV15; clone size: .; CDR3 protein: CATRSGGNEQFF
J gene: TRBJ2-1; V gene: TRBV18; clone size: few; CDR3 protein: CASSPPGAGGTYNEQFF
J gene: TRBJ2-7; V gene: TRBV6-5; clone size: few; CDR3 protein: CASRLGTSEQYF
J gene: TRBJ1-5; V gene: TRBV2; clone size: few; CDR3 protein: CAQGAGNQPQHF
J gene: TRBJ2-5; V gene: TRBV5-5; clone size: .; CDR3 protein: CASSLGGQETQYF
J gene: TRBJ2-3; V gene: TRBV5-6; clone size: .; CDR3 protein: CASSLLGRALMDTQYF
J gene: TRBJ1-2; V gene: TRBV11-2; clone size: few; CDR3 protein: CASRSGQGGRNYGYTF
J gene: TRBJ1-1; V gene: TRBV7-6; clone size: few; CDR3 protein: CASSLAGTGNEAFF
J gene: TRBJ2-5; V gene: TRBV5-5; clone size: few; CDR3 protein: CASSRGGGAQETQYF
J gene: TRBJ1-5; V gene: TRBV27; clone size: few; CDR3 protein: CASKGSWGADQPQHF
J gene: TRBJ1-2; V gene: TRBV6-4; clone size: few; CDR3 protein: CASSYRVFGDGYTF
J gene: TRBJ2-7; V gene: TRBV5-5; clone size: few; CDR3 protein: CASSRRQASANEQYF
J gene: TRBJ2-2; V gene: TRBV29-1; clone size: .; CDR3 protein: CSVVGLLNTGELFF
J gene: TRBJ2-1; V gene: TRBV6-5; clone size: .; CDR3 protein: CASSPIPGQGNEQFF
J gene: TRBJ1-2; V gene: TRBV5-5; clone size: .; CDR3 protein: CASSLAYEGGWGRGYTF
J gene: TRBJ1-1; V gene: TRBV7-9; clone size: .; CDR3 protein: CASSPRTGGNTEAFF
J gene: TRBJ2-7; V gene: TRBV20-1; clone size: few; CDR3 protein: CSAGGAYEQYF
J gene: TRBJ1-6; V gene: TRBV5-1; clone size: .; CDR3 protein: CASSKGQGSDSPLHF
J gene: TRBJ1-6; V gene: TRBV4-1; clone size: .; CDR3 protein: CASSQGQFIYNSPLHF
J gene: TRBJ1-4; V gene: TRBV19; clone size: .; CDR3 protein: CASSPLQGAANEKLFF
J gene: TRBJ1-4; V gene: TRBV7-9; clone size: few; CDR3 protein: CASSLEGGNEKLFF
J gene: TRBJ1-6; V gene: TRBV19; clone size: few; CDR3 protein: CASSFQGNSPLHF
J gene: TRBJ2-1; V gene: TRBV9; clone size: once; CDR3 protein: CASSATLGAIEQFF
J gene: TRBJ2-7; V gene: TRBV14; clone size: .; CDR3 protein: CASSQFRGSSRDSYEQYF
J gene: TRBJ1-2; V gene: TRBV5-1; clone size: few; CDR3 protein: CASSLAQGDANYGYTF
J gene: TRBJ2-7; V gene: TRBV19; clone size: .; CDR3 protein: CASSVQAGYEQYF
J gene: TRBJ2-7; V gene: TRBV2; clone size: .; CDR3 protein: CASSSSQGAGDF
J gene: TRBJ2-4; V gene: TRBV28; clone size: .; CDR3 protein: CASSRRLTGKLAKNIQYF
J gene: .; V gene: TRBV7-6; clone size: few; CDR3 protein: CASSSIPPGTGYHEQYF
J gene: TRBJ1-5; V gene: TRBV2; clone size: few; CDR3 protein: CASSGQGLIGQPQHF
J gene: TRBJ2-5; V gene: TRBV7-6; clone size: .; CDR3 protein: CASSSNQETQYF
J gene: TRBJ2-3; V gene: TRBV11-2; clone size: few; CDR3 protein: CASSSGQASTDTQYF
J gene: TRBJ2-5; V gene: TRBV5-4; clone size: few; CDR3 protein: CASSPLLAGASQETQYF
J gene: TRBJ1-6; V gene: TRBV5-4; clone size: .; CDR3 protein: CASSPPGRGRSPLHF
J gene: TRBJ1-1; V gene: TRBV5-1; clone size: few; CDR3 protein: CASSGNRGEPSTEAFF
J gene: TRBJ2-2; V gene: TRBV5-1; clone size: few; CDR3 protein: CASSLMGASTGELFF
J gene: TRBJ1-1; V gene: TRBV25-1; clone size: .; CDR3 protein: CASSATTGTQHREAFF
J gene: TRBJ2-2; V gene: TRBV18; clone size: .; CDR3 protein: CASSLQRKRGHTGELFF
J gene: TRBJ1-1; V gene: TRBV30; clone size: few; CDR3 protein: CAWSQRGGMNTEAFF
J gene: TRBJ2-5; V gene: TRBV11-2; clone size: few; CDR3 protein: CASSLVISGETQYF
J gene: TRBJ1-1; V gene: TRBV28; clone size: .; CDR3 protein: CASRETGTGIDTEAFF
J gene: TRBJ1-5; V gene: TRBV18; clone size: .; CDR3 protein: CASSTGSTAQHF
J gene: TRBJ2-1; V gene: TRBV30; clone size: few; CDR3 protein: CAWLGRGLSSYNEQFF
J gene: TRBJ1-2; V gene: TRBV5-1; clone size: few; CDR3 protein: CASSPTGAHGYTF
J gene: TRBJ2-7; V gene: TRBV18; clone size: few; CDR3 protein: CASSQGSHSYEQYF
J gene: TRBJ1-1; V gene: TRBV27; clone size: .; CDR3 protein: CASSWGTQAFF
J gene: TRBJ2-3; V gene: TRBV5-1; clone size: few; CDR3 protein: CASSLAVAGVSTDTQYF
J gene: TRBJ1-5; V gene: TRBV19; clone size: .; CDR3 protein: CASSIGTGFGQPQHF
J gene: TRBJ1-2; V gene: TRBV9; clone size: few; CDR3 protein: CASSDHRDPSRVYGYTF